What follows are 13 T cell receptor beta chains derived from one specimen sequenced in a study of shared clonotypes between healthy human individuals. Profiled with immunoSEQ multiplex PCR; TCRdb holds only in-frame clones, not every one. The repertoire holds 850,000 to 1,100,000 clones, with about 72% as singletons. The source material was memory CD4+ T cells from PBMCs. Subset described: CD45RA-negative fraction. The receptors originated from a man between 18 and 35 years old in good health. Some clones in this sample may be carry-over from other donors' samples.

Comment on this clone: Other nucleotide sequences in the sample specify the same CDR3. The V gene is TRBV11-2, the J gene TRBJ1-5; D is ambiguous. Trimming cost V 5 bases and J 3 bases, with 5 bases left between them. Germline CDR1 and CDR2: SGHAT and FQNNGV. The CDR3 spans 12 residues. CDR3 amino acids: CASSKYNQPQHF. In DNA form, the CDR3 reads TGTGCCAGCAGCAAGTACAATCAGCCCCAGCATTTT.

This chain links TRBV25-1 with TRBJ2-7, with 8 nucleotides matching TRBD2. Germline V gives CDR1 MGHDK, CDR2 SYGVNS. The CDR3 covers 17 residues. V lost 1 base and J lost 1; bases outside the gene matches: 9. The CDR3 region has the DNA TGTGCCAGCAGTGAATTGGGCGGGGGGAGCAGGTCCTACGAGCAGTACTTC. As protein: CASSELGGGSRSYEQYF.

The gene calls are TRBV4-3 and TRBJ2-7; 9 bases agree with TRBD1. CDR1 and CDR2 from the germline V gene are LGHNA and YSLEER. Trimming cost V 4 bases and J 3 bases; bases outside gene matches: 10. The CDR3 spans 16 residues. The CDR3 DNA reads TGCGCCAGCAGCCGGAACTTACAGGGGGCTTTCTACGAGCAGTACTTC. It encodes CASSRNLQGAFYEQYF.

This clone has just one count. V is TRBV5-4 and J is TRBJ2-3, with 10 bases matching TRBD2. Per germline, CDR1 SGHNT and CDR2 YYREEE (reference sequence). Losses at the gene ends were 1 base for V and 0 bases for J; bases not matched to a gene: 2. CDR3 length equals 16 residues. CDR3 in DNA: TGTGCCAGCAGCTTGACTAGCGGGATTAGCACAGATACGCAGTATTTT. The encoded protein is CASSLTSGISTDTQYF. The whole variable domain, filled in from reference TRBV5-4 and TRBJ2-3, reads ETGVTQSPTHLIKTRGQQVTLRCSSQSGHNTVSWYQQALGQGPQFIFQYYREEENGRGNFPPRFSGLQFPNYSSELNVNALELDDSALYLCASSLTSGISTDTQYFGPGTRLTVL.

This chain connects TRBV5-1 to TRBJ2-3; maybe TRBD2 (6 bases). The length of the CDR3 is 16 residues. CDR1 SGHRS and CDR2 YFSETQ come from the germline V gene. Between the trimmed V and J ends, which lost 0 bases and 5 bases, there was a span of 16 bases. CDR3 coding DNA: TGCGCCAGCAGCTTGGGGAGTGCGGGACGAGGAGATACGCAGTATTTT. This sequence encodes CASSLGSAGRGDTQYF.

The chain uses TRBV18 and TRBJ2-7; 8 bases fit TRBD2. The CDR3 has 18 residues. V dropped 5 bases and J dropped 0; count of bases not matched to a gene: 15. Germline-derived CDR1 and CDR2 are KGHSH and LQKENI. The CDR3 DNA reads TGTGCCAGCTCATCCATACAAGGACTAGCCGAAAGCTCCTACGAGCAGTACTTC. It is translated as CASSSIQGLAESSYEQYF. Based on the CDR3 plus reference TRBV18 and TRBJ2-7, the full variable domain is NAGVMQNPRHLVRRRGQEARLRCSPMKGHSHVYWYRQLPEEGLKFMVYLQKENIIDESGMPKERFSAEFPKEGPSILRIQQVVRGDSAAYFCASSSIQGLAESSYEQYFGPGTRLTVT.

The rearrangement links TRBV2 to TRBJ2-7, with TRBD1 as a possible D gene (5 bases). Germline CDR1 is SNHLY and CDR2 is FYNNEI. Between the trimmed V and J ends, which lost 7 bases and 4 bases, there was a span of 14 bases. CDR3 size: 13 residues. CDR3 in amino acids: CASNGAGTYEQYF. The DNA of the CDR3 is TGTGCCAGCAATGGGGCCGGTACGTACGAGCAGTACTTC.

The chain recombines TRBV27 with TRBJ1-5; 10 nucleotides agree with TRBD1. CDR1 and CDR2 (germline): MNHEY, SMNVEV (reference sequence). The CDR3 consists of 16 residues. V lost 5 bases and J lost 5; bases outside the gene matches: 9. For the CDR3, the DNA is TGTGCCAGCAGTCCCGAGGGGACAGGGGAATATCAGCCCCAGCATTTT. This translates into CASSPEGTGEYQPQHF.

The chain has TRBV7-2 and TRBJ1-5; D might be TRBD1 (5 bases). The ends were cut back, 1 base at V and 4 bases at J, with 11 bases in the middle. Per germline, CDR1 SGHTA and CDR2 FQGNSA. The CDR3 spans 15 residues. CDR3 DNA: TGTGCCAGCAGCTTAGGTCAGGGAATAAATCAGCCCCAGCATTTT. This translates into CASSLGQGINQPQHF.

The rearrangement uses TRBV2 and TRBJ2-7; 7 bases agree with TRBD2. The germline gives CDR1 SNHLY, CDR2 FYNNEI. There are 16 residues in the CDR3. V lost 1 base to trimming and J lost 1 base; unmatched junction nucleotides: 7. The CDR3 spells CASSEGRGLGSYEQYF. The CDR3 region has the DNA TGTGCCAGCAGTGAAGGTCGAGGACTAGGGTCCTACGAGCAGTACTTC.

In the case of this clone: Other DNA sequences of this sample code for an identical CDR3. The V gene is TRBV18, the J gene TRBJ2-7; D may correspond to TRBD1 or TRBD2 (5 bases each). The V end was cut by 2 bases, the J end by 3 bases, with 11 bases between. This CDR3 spans 14 amino acids. Germline CDR1 is KGHSH and CDR2 is LQKENI. CDR3 nucleotide sequence: TGTGCCAGCTCACCAGTGCAGGGAGACTACGAGCAGTACTTC. This translates into CASSPVQGDYEQYF.

This clone turned up a few times. V is TRBV18 and J is TRBJ2-5; D unclear. The CDR3 has 11 residues. Germline loops: CDR1 KGHSH, CDR2 LQKENI. V lost 6 bases and J lost 0, with 2 bases in between. The CDR3 sequence is CASSYQETQYF. As DNA, the CDR3 is TGTGCCAGCTCGTACCAAGAGACCCAGTACTTC.

The V call is TRBV28, the J call TRBJ1-3; TRBD1 might be the D (6 bases). The V and J ends lost 6 bases and 8 bases respectively, with 14 bases between them. This CDR3 has 13 residues. The germline gives CDR1 MDHEN, CDR2 SYDVKM. For the CDR3, the DNA is TGTGCCAGCAGCTCCCAAGGGGGGGACACCATATATTTT. As protein: CASSSQGGDTIYF. The whole variable domain, filled in from reference TRBV28 and TRBJ1-3, reads DVKVTQSSRYLVKRTGEKVFLECVQDMDHENMFWYRQDPGLGLRLIYFSYDVKMKEKGDIPEGYSVSREKKERFSLILESASTNQTSMYLCASSSQGGDTIYFGEGSWLTVV.